This T cell receptor (beta chain) emerged from a study of T cells in localized non-small cell lung cancer (dated by TCRdb to 2019 to 2021). Background on the whole study: The study analyzed T cell repertoires of 200 to 300 early-stage NSCLC patients, comparing tumors and uninvolved tumor-adjacent lungs. The cohort comprised roughly 230 treatment-naïve NSCLC patients with resected, localized lung tumors. A mean age of around 66 years was recorded for the NSCLC patients, of whom more than 120 were male and about a hundred were female.

The study at large found these results: Multi-region tumor sequencing was not performed, so intratumor heterogeneity could not be excluded. Uninvolved tumor-adjacent lung showed the highest T cell clonality, higher than tumor, which suggests more focused antigenic responses in the uninvolved tumor-adjacent lung. Longer overall survival was associated with higher blood T cell density, whereas shorter survival was associated with higher adjacent-lung clonality. Since the design was exploratory, TCR variables were selected using unadjusted p-values with no false-discovery rate correction. A median of around 57 of the top 100 tumor clones were detected in paired uninvolved adjacent lung, and around 30 of these tumor clones were also found among the top 100 clones of the paired uninvolved adjacent lung.

Turning to this clone: What antigen it recognizes has not been identified. Base quality data are lacking; no much larger clone is found one base away.

At diagnosis, peripheral blood, uninvolved tumor-adjacent lung and tumor were collected and were preserved as a mix of fresh-frozen and FFPE material. The immunoSEQ Assay was used to sequence TCR beta CDR3 regions from DNA. The authors processed their data as follows. T cell density was computed as TCR beta template counts normalized to usable DNA estimated by amplifying housekeeping genes. Richness was estimated with the preseqR package, extrapolating to 400,000 templates for PBMC samples and 120,000 templates for tissue samples. Clonality was defined as one minus Pielou's evenness. Tissue-enriched TCRs were identified by differential abundance testing using productive amino-acid clonotypes, minimum total count 5 and alpha 0.1. Repertoire overlap between compartments was quantified with the Jaccard Index and Morisita Overlap Index. TCR beta CDR3s were clustered by GLIPH together with public tetramer-defined viral CDR3s, and at least three viral sequences plus V-gene enrichment were required for viral motifs. Entries here come from immuneACCESS through TCRdb and include only in-frame sequences with V and J called. Some clones fail to appear in such tables; in the studies checked, an unresolved V gene covers under half of the shortfall, and the cause of the remainder is unknown. V and J calls and clone size are copied from that table; D and trimming were computed from the DNA. This sample is represented by about 2,500 clones; less than 45% of them were singletons. In total, the top ten clones hold 12% of the sample.

Sequenced here: lung tumor tissue, sampled before any cancer treatment. This clonotype was sampled from a male donor at least 60 years old with stage I squamous cell lung carcinoma.

The DNA sequence is as follows: TGCGCCAGCAGTGTTAGCGGGGGGTGGGATACGCAGTATTTT. Translated, this gives CASSVSGGWDTQYF. Recombination joined TRBV10-2 with TRBJ2-3, with 10 bases aligning to TRBD2. Relative to germline, V is missing 4 bases and J is missing 6 bases, with 4 bases of the junction outside any gene match. The cysteine opens and the phenylalanine closes a CDR3 of 14 amino acids. The CDR3 DNA has 42 bases and is translated from base 1. CDR1 WSHSY and CDR2 SAAADI are derived from the germline V gene.